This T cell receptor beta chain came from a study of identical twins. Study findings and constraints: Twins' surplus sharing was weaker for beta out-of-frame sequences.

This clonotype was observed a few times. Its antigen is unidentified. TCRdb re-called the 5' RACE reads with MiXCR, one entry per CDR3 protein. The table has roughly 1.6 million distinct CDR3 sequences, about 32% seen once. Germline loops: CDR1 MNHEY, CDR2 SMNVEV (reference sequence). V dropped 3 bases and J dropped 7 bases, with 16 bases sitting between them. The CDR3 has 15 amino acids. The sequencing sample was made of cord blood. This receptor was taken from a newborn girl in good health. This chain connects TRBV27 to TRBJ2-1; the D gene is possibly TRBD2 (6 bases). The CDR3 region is CASSFYGGAGNEQFF. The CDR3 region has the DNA TGTGCCAGCAGTTTTTACGGGGGAGCGGGTAATGAGCAGTTCTTC.